Below are 30 T cell receptor beta chains sequenced from a single sample in a study of graft-versus-host responses after intestinal transplantation. Profiling relied on immunoSEQ multiplex PCR, and the TCRdb table lists in-frame clones only, not all of them. Seen here are tens of thousands of clones, more than 80% observed once, and the top ten hold 5% to 6.5%. Sequenced here: PBMCs, sampled around 95 weeks after intestinal transplant. The source of these receptors is a human patient who received an intestinal transplant, so some T cells may come from the graft donor.

This clone was found a few times. The genes are TRBV7-9 and TRBJ2-7; D is perhaps TRBD2 (6 bases). CDR1 is SEHNR and CDR2 is FQNEAQ in the germline V gene (reference sequence). The CDR3 length is 12 residues. With 4 bases removed from V and 7 bases from J, the gap between germline ends came to 11 bases. The CDR3 here is CASSYVGGEQYF. The CDR3 coding sequence is TGTGCCAGCAGCTATGTCGGGGGAGAGCAGTACTTC.

This clone was picked up one time. Other DNA sequences in the same sample also yield this CDR3. The gene calls are TRBV7-2 and TRBJ2-7, with D unresolved. The V and J ends lost 2 bases and 3 bases respectively, with 5 bases between them. Germline CDR1 reads SGHTA; CDR2 reads FQGNSA. This CDR3 region has 12 residues. The CDR3 DNA reads TGTGCCAGCAGCTTAATCGGCTACGAGCAGTACTTC. Its protein is CASSLIGYEQYF.

The chain links TRBV28 to TRBJ1-2, with 8 bases matching TRBD1. The CDR3 consists of 13 residues. Unmatched junction bases numbered 3, after V lost 5 bases and J lost 4 bases. The germline gives CDR1 MDHEN, CDR2 SYDVKM. CDR3 in amino acids: CASSRQGFYGYTF. CDR3 sequence (DNA): TGTGCCAGCAGTCGACAGGGGTTCTATGGCTACACCTTC.

This clone was recorded only once. CDR3 nucleotides: TGTGCCAGCAGCTTAGACCAGGACGCGCAGTATTTT. Translated: CASSLDQDAQYF. V usage is TRBV5-4 and J usage is TRBJ2-3; D gene unclear. V lost 2 bases to trimming and J lost 10 bases, with 11 bases between them. The germline V gene encodes CDR1 SGHNT and CDR2 YYREEE (reference sequence). CDR3 length: 12 residues.

The J gene is TRBJ1-2, the V gene TRBV30, with D perhaps TRBD1 (5 bases). The CDR3 has 12 residues. Germline values: CDR1 GTSNPN, CDR2 SVGIG (reference sequence). V lost 5 bases, J lost 0 bases, and 7 bases lay in between. The CDR3 loop is CAWAGANYGYTF. Here the CDR3 DNA reads TGTGCCTGGGCGGGGGCTAACTATGGCTACACCTTC.

The rearrangement joins TRBV2 to TRBJ1-2; D not certain. The CDR3 runs 13 residues. Germline loops: CDR1 SNHLY, CDR2 FYNNEI. V dropped 8 bases and J dropped 2 bases, with 12 bases sitting between them. CDR3 protein: CASGAEANYGYTF. The CDR3 coding sequence is TGTGCCAGCGGTGCAGAGGCAAACTATGGCTACACCTTC.

The rearrangement links TRBV2 to TRBJ2-5, with 9 bases identical to TRBD2. The J segment lost 7 bases and the V segment lost 3 bases, leaving 6 bases of the junction unmatched. The CDR3 consists of 14 residues. Germline V gene sequence: CDR1 SNHLY, CDR2 FYNNEI. In nucleotides, the CDR3 is TGTGCCAGCAGTGAGAAGCGGGGGGAGGGGACCCAGTACTTC. Protein sequence: CASSEKRGEGTQYF. Drawing the rest from reference TRBV2 and TRBJ2-5, the complete variable domain is EPEVTQTPSHQVTQMGQEVILRCVPISNHLYFYWYRQILGQKVEFLVSFYNNEISEKSEIFDDQFSVERPDGSNFTLKIRSTKLEDSAMYFCASSEKRGEGTQYFGPGTRLLVL.

V and J are TRBV11-3 and TRBJ2-3; 14 bases are a match to TRBD2. Germline lookup yields CDR1 SGHNT and CDR2 YENEEA. The CDR3 runs 16 residues. Trimming at V came to 1 base and at J to 8 bases, leaving 5 bases not matched to a gene. CDR3 residues: CASSLGGTSGGGTQYF. DNA of the CDR3: TGTGCCAGCAGCTTAGGAGGGACTAGCGGGGGCGGTACGCAGTATTTT.

The V and J genes are TRBV6-1 and TRBJ2-2, with TRBD1 identical over 9 bases. The germline V gene has CDR1 MNHNS and CDR2 SASEGT. Trimming cost V 4 bases and J 7 bases; bases outside gene matches: 4. The CDR3 length is 14 residues. The CDR3 here is CASSAQGANGELFF. In nucleotides, the CDR3 is TGTGCCAGCAGTGCACAGGGGGCGAACGGGGAGCTGTTTTTT.

This chain uses TRBV6-1 with TRBJ2-7; 9 positions match TRBD1. V gave up 3 bases and J gave up 9 bases; unmatched junction bases: 21. The germline gives CDR1 MNHNS, CDR2 SASEGT. The CDR3 runs 18 residues. The CDR3 region has the DNA TGTGCCAGCAGTGAGCGACCTCTATGGGGACAGGGAAGAATAAGGCAGTACTTC. Protein: CASSERPLWGQGRIRQYF.

V usage is TRBV10-3 and J usage is TRBJ2-5, with 7 bases matching TRBD1. The J segment lost 6 bases and the V segment lost 2 bases, leaving 6 bases of the junction unmatched. From germline, CDR1 is ENHRY and CDR2 SYGVKD. The CDR3 consists of 14 residues. The CDR3 nucleotides read TGTGCCATCAGTGAGGCGGCACAGGGGAAGACCCAGTACTTC. It translates to CAISEAAQGKTQYF.

This chain uses TRBV13 with TRBJ2-5; tentatively, D is TRBD1 (7 bases). V lost 5 bases, J lost 2 bases, and 12 bases lay in between. The CDR3 covers 14 residues. Germline assignment: CDR1 PRHDT and CDR2 FYEKMQ (reference sequence). The CDR3 nucleotides read TGTGCCAGCAGCCTGGAGGGGGCTCAAGAGACCCAGTACTTC. Translated, it gives CASSLEGAQETQYF.

The CDR3 reads CASRTGGFNYGYTF. As DNA, the CDR3 is TGTGCCAGCAGAACAGGGGGCTTTAACTATGGCTACACCTTC. This chain connects TRBV27 to TRBJ1-2; 9 nucleotides line up with TRBD1. V was pared by 6 bases and J by 1 base, with 3 bases of the junction left unmatched. Germline assignment: CDR1 MNHEY and CDR2 SMNVEV (reference sequence). This CDR3 is built from 14 residues.

This clone has more than one count but fewer than ten. The rearrangement uses TRBV4-1 and TRBJ1-6, with D uncertain. CDR1 and CDR2 from the germline V gene are MGHRA and YSYEKL. Trimming stripped 4 bases from V and 8 bases from J, with 12 bases between. The CDR3 covers 14 residues. Here the CDR3 reads CASSREGPYSPLHF. The CDR3 nucleotides read TGCGCCAGCAGCCGAGAGGGTCCGTATTCACCCCTCCACTTT.

The chain links TRBV6-5 to TRBJ1-1, with a possible D match to TRBD1 (6 bases). V shed 6 bases and J shed 11 bases, with 16 bases lying between them. The CDR3 extends over 12 amino acids. Germline loops: CDR1 MNHEY, CDR2 SVGAGI. The CDR3: CASSINRDEAFF. The CDR3 region has the DNA TGTGCCAGCAGCATTAACAGGGACGAGGCTTTCTTT.

The gene calls are TRBV7-9 and TRBJ2-2; D might be TRBD1 or TRBD2, each matching 6 bases. Trimming took 0 bases from V and 4 from J, leaving 9 bases between them. The CDR3 is made up of 15 amino acids. In germline, CDR1 is SEHNR, CDR2 FQNEAQ (reference sequence). This CDR3 reads CASSLAGGGTGELFF. As DNA, the CDR3 is TGTGCCAGCAGCTTAGCGGGGGGCGGCACCGGGGAGCTGTTTTTT.

V gene TRBV27 combines with J gene TRBJ2-3; D remains ambiguous. This CDR3 has 13 residues. Germline V CDR1 and CDR2: MNHEY, SMNVEV (reference sequence). V lost 2 bases to trimming and J lost 4 bases, with 7 bases between them. CDR3 sequence reads: CASSLRVSDTQYF. Here the CDR3 DNA reads TGTGCCAGCAGTTTAAGGGTTTCAGATACGCAGTATTTT.

The rearrangement links TRBV7-9 to TRBJ2-1; D is uncertain. Germline CDR1 SEHNR, CDR2 FQNEAQ (reference sequence). The CDR3 is made up of 15 amino acids. V shed 1 base and J shed 2 bases, with 9 bases lying between them. CDR3 coding DNA: TGTGCCAGCAGCTTAGGGGTTCCCACCTACAATGAGCAGTTCTTC. Translated, it gives CASSLGVPTYNEQFF.

The chain joins TRBV5-5 to TRBJ2-7, with 11 bases aligning to TRBD1. The CDR3 is made up of 14 amino acids. Per the germline V gene, CDR1 is SGHKS and CDR2 is YYEKEE (reference sequence). After removal of 4 bases from V and 2 bases from J, the junction contained 2 bases not matched to a gene. CDR3 amino acids: CASSGQGAPYEQYF. CDR3 in DNA: TGTGCCAGCAGCGGACAGGGGGCTCCCTACGAGCAGTACTTC.

V usage is TRBV27 and J usage is TRBJ1-5; D might be TRBD1 (6 bases). Trimming stripped 5 bases from V and 3 bases from J, with 14 bases between. The CDR3 length is 15 residues. Germline V gives CDR1 MNHEY, CDR2 SMNVEV (reference sequence). The CDR3 spells CASSSGGLNNQPQHF. The CDR3 bases are TGTGCCAGCAGTAGCGGGGGCTTAAACAATCAGCCCCAGCATTTT.

The gene calls are TRBV5-1 and TRBJ2-2, with D possibly being TRBD2 (5 bases). Germline V gene sequence: CDR1 SGHRS, CDR2 YFSETQ. The CDR3 is made up of 15 amino acids. Trimming took off 0 bases at V and 0 bases at J, with 6 bases between the two ends. The CDR3 is CASSLDGANTGELFF. The CDR3 DNA follows: TGCGCCAGCAGCTTGGACGGGGCGAACACCGGGGAGCTGTTTTTT. The full variable domain, with the rest looked up from reference TRBV5-1 and TRBJ2-2, is KAGVTQTPRYLIKTRGQQVTLSCSPISGHRSVSWYQQTPGQGLQFLFEYFSETQRNKGNFPGRFSGRQFSNSRSEMNVSTLELGDSALYLCASSLDGANTGELFFGEGSRLTVL.

The V call is TRBV6-1, the J call TRBJ1-3; possibly TRBD1 for D (5 bases). V dropped 5 bases and J dropped 2 bases, with 13 bases sitting between them. The CDR3 sequence is 15 residues long. CDR1 and CDR2 from the germline V gene are MNHNS and SASEGT. The CDR3 DNA sequence: TGTGCCAGCAGTTTGGGGCTAGAACCTGGAAACACCATATATTTT. Translated: CASSLGLEPGNTIYF.

CDR3 in amino acids: CASSSRDRGNTIYF. Here the CDR3 DNA reads TGTGCCAGCAGCAGCCGGGACAGGGGCAACACCATATATTTT. This chain links TRBV21-1 with TRBJ1-3; the table assigns TRBD1, which was not confirmed against the DNA. TRBV21-1 is a pseudogene locus. CDR3 length equals 14 residues.

The V call is TRBV10-3, the J call TRBJ2-7; the D is unclear. The CDR3 is made up of 14 amino acids. Germline values: CDR1 ENHRY, CDR2 SYGVKD. The germline V and J ends were trimmed by 0 bases and 7 bases, with 13 bases remaining between them. CDR3 loop: CAISESNGQREQYF. CDR3 nucleotides: TGTGCCATCAGTGAGTCGAACGGCCAGAGGGAGCAGTACTTC.

This rearrangement joins TRBV5-1 to TRBJ2-5; D possibly corresponds to TRBD1 (7 bases). The CDR3 spans 17 residues. Germline CDR1 SGHRS, CDR2 YFSETQ. The ends were cut back, 6 bases at V and 3 bases at J, with 24 bases in the middle. This chain's CDR3 is CASTPLWPGGGEETQYF. DNA of the CDR3: TGCGCCAGCACCCCTCTCTGGCCAGGGGGAGGCGAAGAGACCCAGTACTTC.

The chain has TRBV6-6 and TRBJ2-7; the match to TRBD2 covers 10 bases. The junction had 7 bases not matched to a gene; V was cut back by 3 bases and J by 5 bases. This CDR3 is built from 15 residues. CDR1 and CDR2 (germline): MNHNY, SVGAGI (reference sequence). The CDR3 DNA sequence: TGTGCCAGCAGTTATTACGCCGGGACTAGCGACGAGCAGTACTTC. This codes for CASSYYAGTSDEQYF.

This chain joins TRBV7-3 and TRBJ2-3; 8 bases match TRBD2. This CDR3 comprises 14 residues. The trim removed 4 bases at V and 5 bases at J, leaving 5 bases unmatched. CDR1 is SGHTA and CDR2 is FQGTGA in the germline V gene. The CDR3 coding sequence is TGTGCCAGCAGCTGGCGGGGGGCCCAAGATACGCAGTATTTT. This translates into CASSWRGAQDTQYF.

The chain is built from TRBV5-1 and TRBJ2-5, with 7 bases fitting TRBD1. The CDR3 has 13 amino acids. V gave up 4 bases and J gave up 5 bases; unmatched junction bases: 5. The V gene's germline CDR1 is SGHRS and CDR2 YFSETQ. This CDR3 reads CASSEQGWETQYF. In nucleotides, the CDR3 is TGCGCCAGCAGCGAACAGGGGTGGGAGACCCAGTACTTC.

The chain joins TRBV18 to TRBJ2-6, with a possible D match to TRBD2 (6 bases). Deletions cut 5 bases from V and 0 bases from J, with 11 bases between. The CDR3 spans 16 residues. Germline V gene data show CDR1 as KGHSH and CDR2 as LQKENI. In DNA form, the CDR3 reads TGTGCCAGCTCAGGGACTCTACTCTCTGGGGCCAACGTCCTGACTTTC. Its protein product is CASSGTLLSGANVLTF.

The V and J genes are TRBV5-5 and TRBJ2-2; D is perhaps TRBD1 (5 bases). The CDR3 runs 15 residues. V gave up 4 bases and J gave up 0 bases, with 10 bases separating them. Germline lookup yields CDR1 SGHKS and CDR2 YYEKEE (reference sequence). Here the CDR3 DNA reads TGTGCCAGCAGCGGCCGGACAACGAACACCGGGGAGCTGTTTTTT. It encodes CASSGRTTNTGELFF.